These T cell receptor beta chains were read from a single sample in a study of blood T cells in healthy people across ages. Using its own MiXCR run on the 5' RACE reads, TCRdb lists one record per CDR3 protein. Of hundreds of thousands of distinct CDR3 sequences in the sample, 45% to 50% are singletons; the top ten hold 30% to 35%. Sequenced material: blood. Source of these receptors: a woman in her fifties or sixties in good health. Each CDR3 is given with its conserved first and last residue. Fields, in order: V gene, D gene, clone size, J gene, CDR3 protein, CDR3 DNA. A D gene is named only where the DNA matches it firmly. Where a row states a size, it is once, few, many or the class of an expanded clone; other rows omit it.

V: TRBV11-3
D: TRBD2
size: .
J: TRBJ2-5
CDR3: CASSFGLAGGVETQYF
DNA: TGTGCCAGCAGCTTCGGACTAGCGGGAGGGGTTGAGACCCAGTACTTC

V: TRBV3-1
D: TRBD1
size: few
J: TRBJ1-2
CDR3: CASSVRQGARLYGYTF
DNA: TGTGCCAGCAGCGTTCGACAGGGGGCAAGACTCTATGGCTACACCTTC

V: TRBV20-1
D: TRBD1
size: .
J: TRBJ1-3
CDR3: CSARDQGAGQYSGNTIYF
DNA: TGCAGTGCTAGAGATCAGGGGGCAGGGCAGTACTCTGGAAACACCATATATTTT

V: TRBV7-2
D: .
size: few
J: TRBJ1-6
CDR3: CASSPSSYNSPLHF
DNA: TGTGCCAGCAGCCCGAGCTCCTATAATTCACCCCTCCACTTT

V: TRBV20-1
D: .
size: .
J: TRBJ1-2
CDR3: CSARAAGRGFRGGYTF
DNA: TGCAGTGCTAGAGCCGCGGGACGGGGCTTTCGTGGTGGCTACACCTTC

V: TRBV7-2
D: .
size: many
J: TRBJ1-5
CDR3: CASSSGGARNQPQHF
DNA: TGTGCCAGCAGCTCGGGGGGGGCACGCAATCAGCCCCAGCATTTT

V: TRBV11-2
D: TRBD1
size: many
J: TRBJ1-1
CDR3: CASSPYRGQDKNTEAFF
DNA: TGTGCCAGCAGCCCGTATAGGGGACAGGATAAGAACACTGAAGCTTTCTTT

V: TRBV30
D: .
size: .
J: TRBJ2-3
CDR3: CAWGIGKSTDTQYF
DNA: TGTGCCTGGGGGATCGGGAAAAGTACAGATACGCAGTATTTT

V: TRBV20-1
D: TRBD2
size: .
J: TRBJ2-1
CDR3: CSARGPGLAGNEQFF
DNA: TGCAGTGCTAGGGGACCGGGACTAGCGGGAAATGAGCAGTTCTTC

V: TRBV10-3
D: .
size: once
J: TRBJ2-5
CDR3: CAISEKVSLNEQYF
DNA: TGTGCCATCAGTGAGAAAGTCTCTCTCAATGAGCAGTACTTC

V: TRBV6-5
D: .
size: .
J: TRBJ2-1
CDR3: CASSYSPSFSYNEQFF
DNA: TGTGCCAGCAGTTACTCGCCCTCCTTTTCCTACAATGAGCAGTTCTTC

V: TRBV5-1
D: .
size: .
J: TRBJ2-1
CDR3: CASRGPLGDYNEQFF
DNA: TGCGCCAGCCGTGGACCTCTCGGGGACTACAATGAGCAGTTCTTC

V: TRBV29-1
D: .
size: .
J: TRBJ1-4
CDR3: CSVSEKEKLFF
DNA: TGCAGCGTTTCTGAGAAAGAAAAACTGTTTTTT

V: TRBV7-2
D: .
size: .
J: TRBJ2-7
CDR3: CASRDVSAGQEQYF
DNA: TGTGCCAGCCGGGACGTCTCAGCAGGCCAGGAGCAGTACTTC

V: TRBV28
D: .
size: .
J: TRBJ1-1
CDR3: CASSPSWGNTEAFF
DNA: TGTGCCAGCAGTCCCTCTTGGGGGAACACTGAAGCTTTCTTT

V: TRBV7-2
D: TRBD2
size: once
J: TRBJ2-1
CDR3: CASSSGLAGGFEQFF
DNA: TGTGCCAGCAGCTCGGGACTAGCGGGAGGTTTTGAGCAGTTCTTC

V: TRBV7-9
D: .
size: .
J: TRBJ2-7
CDR3: CASSRSGSGSYNEQYF
DNA: TGTGCCAGCAGTCGCTCTGGCTCCGGGAGTTACAATGAGCAGTACTTC

V: TRBV5-1
D: .
size: many
J: TRBJ2-5
CDR3: CASSLAWRQETQYF
DNA: TGCGCCAGCAGCTTGGCATGGAGACAAGAGACCCAGTACTTC

V: TRBV20-1
D: TRBD2
size: .
J: TRBJ2-5
CDR3: CSAILAGGFETQYF
DNA: TGCAGTGCCATACTAGCGGGAGGTTTTGAGACCCAGTACTTC

V: TRBV28
D: TRBD1
size: .
J: TRBJ2-7
CDR3: CASSPRTGDSSYELYF
DNA: TGTGCCAGCAGTCCACGGACAGGGGATAGCTCCTACGAGCTGTACTTC

V: TRBV4-3
D: TRBD2
size: .
J: TRBJ2-7
CDR3: CASSQDLTSGNYEQYF
DNA: TGCGCCAGCAGCCAAGATCTGACTAGCGGAAACTACGAGCAGTACTTC

V: TRBV20-1
D: TRBD1
size: .
J: TRBJ2-6
CDR3: CSVRPGQGQRISGANVLTF
DNA: TGCAGTGTGCGTCCGGGACAGGGGCAAAGAATTTCTGGGGCCAACGTCCTGACTTTC

V: TRBV6-2/TRBV6-3
D: .
size: few
J: TRBJ1-5
CDR3: CASSDSRKWEGQPQHF
DNA: TGTGCCAGCAGTGACTCGAGGAAGTGGGAAGGCCAGCCCCAGCATTTT

V: TRBV4-1
D: TRBD2
size: .
J: TRBJ2-3
CDR3: CASSSLAGGPDTQYF
DNA: TGCGCCAGCAGCTCGCTAGCGGGAGGGCCAGATACGCAGTATTTT

V: TRBV24-1
D: TRBD1
size: .
J: TRBJ2-5
CDR3: CATSPRDRGYQETQYF
DNA: TGTGCCACCAGCCCCCGGGACAGAGGGTACCAAGAGACCCAGTACTTC

V: TRBV10-3
D: .
size: few
J: TRBJ2-1
CDR3: CAITLSKEVKAYNEQFF
DNA: TGTGCCATCACCTTAAGCAAGGAGGTTAAGGCCTACAATGAGCAGTTCTTC

V: TRBV6-1
D: .
size: .
J: TRBJ2-6
CDR3: CTSRVNGANVLTF
DNA: TGTACCAGCAGGGTTAACGGGGCCAACGTCCTGACTTTC